This T cell receptor (beta chain) was sequenced in a study of blood T cell repertoires in COVID-19. Study-level information: T cells, B-cell-depleted T cells, or PBMCs supplied cDNA or gDNA.

The data were produced by immunoSEQ multiplex PCR, yet TCRdb's version contains in-frame clones alone and is incomplete. In the table there are some 150,000 clones, around 85% of which are singletons. CDR1 is MNHEY and CDR2 is SMNVEV in the germline V gene (reference sequence). V gave up 7 bases and J gave up 2 bases, with 14 bases separating them. This CDR3 comprises 14 residues. Sequencing was performed on peripheral blood. The V and J genes are TRBV27 and TRBJ2-5; maybe TRBD2 (7 bases). The receptor comes from a man in his 60s with COVID-19, enrolled during active disease. This CDR3 is CASTLRGGQETQYF. Here the CDR3 DNA reads TGTGCCAGCACCCTAAGGGGGGGGCAAGAGACCCAGTACTTC.